The T cell receptor beta chain described here comes from a study of T cell repertoires in cytomegalovirus infection. In the study overall: TCR beta signatures that were public indicated CMV infection and matching HLA type. Study-level points and caveats: HLA-C-restricted TCR beta clonotypes specific for CMV led the ex vivo response. Cumulative public TCR beta family frequency identified CMV carriers with the relevant HLA.

TCRdb itself ran the reads through MiXCR, one entry per CDR3 protein. The data hold about 260,000 distinct CDR3 sequences, with about an eighth observed a single time. CDR1 is MGHRA and CDR2 is YSYEKL in the germline V gene. The CDR3 runs 17 residues. Trimming stripped 3 bases from V and 2 bases from J, with 17 bases between. In this sample, this clonotype turned up a few times. Antigen specificity is unknown. The sequence derives from a human donor in good health (CMV status not recorded). Some clones in this sample may be carry-over from other donors' samples. Sequenced input: PBMCs. The chain combines TRBV4-1 with TRBJ1-3; D unclear. For the CDR3, the DNA is TGCGCCAGCAGCCAGTCGCGGGATGTTTATCCTGGAAACACCATATATTTT. It is translated as CASSQSRDVYPGNTIYF.